These 5 T cell receptor beta chains came from one sample sequenced in a study of control samples from healthy donors and cancer patients. Sequencing used immunoSEQ multiplex PCR; TCRdb keeps in-frame clones, though not all of them. This table has about 130,000 clones, about 92% appearing once. The sample consisted of blood. Receptors originate from a woman in her 50s in good health.

The CDR3 protein is CASSPGLSSRGLYGYTF. The CDR3 DNA is TGTGCCAGCTCACCAGGGTTATCGAGCAGGGGGCTTTATGGCTACACCTTC. The V call is TRBV18, the J call TRBJ1-2; 8 bases match TRBD1. CDR3 size: 17 residues. Germline V gives CDR1 KGHSH, CDR2 LQKENI. The V segment lost 2 bases and the J segment 5 bases; nucleotides outside the gene matches: 13.

This chain connects TRBV10-2 to TRBJ1-1; D unresolved. This CDR3 comprises 12 residues. V gave up 5 bases and J gave up 4 bases, with 8 bases separating them. Germline V gives CDR1 WSHSY, CDR2 SAAADI. In DNA, the CDR3 is TGCGCCAGCAGTACGGGGTCCACTGAAGCTTTCTTT. Its protein product is CASSTGSTEAFF.

The J gene is TRBJ1-1, the V gene TRBV27; possibly TRBD1 for D (6 bases). Germline CDR1 reads MNHEY; CDR2 reads SMNVEV (reference sequence). There are 14 residues in the CDR3. V lost 6 bases, J lost 2 bases, and 13 bases lay in between. DNA of the CDR3: TGTGCCAGCAGCCGGGGGCGGGATAACACTGAAGCTTTCTTT. This gives the protein CASSRGRDNTEAFF.

This chain uses TRBV3-1 (or the pseudogene TRBV3-2) with TRBJ2-5; 9 bases agree with TRBD2. There are 13 residues in the CDR3. The germline CDR1 and CDR2 sequences are LGHDT and YNNKEL (reference sequence). J lost 7 bases, V lost 4 bases, and 4 bases had no gene match. The CDR3 region has the DNA TGTGCCAGCAGCCCCGGCGGGAGGGGGACCCAGTACTTC. Translation: CASSPGGRGTQYF.

The chain joins TRBV7-8 to TRBJ1-6, with a possible D match to TRBD1 (5 bases). Trimming removed 4 bases from V and 5 bases from J, with 6 bases in between. The germline gives CDR1 SGHVS, CDR2 FQNEAQ. The CDR3 loop spans 13 amino acids. CDR3 bases: TGTGCCAGCAGCTGGGACCATAATTCACCCCTCCACTTT. It translates to CASSWDHNSPLHF.